This T cell receptor (beta chain) appears in the sequencing data of a study of blood T cells in healthy people across ages. Sample-barcoded 5' priming and a J-beta primer mix drove a second PCR of about 6 to 12 cycles. TCRdb reprocessed the 5' RACE reads via MiXCR and lists one record per CDR3 protein. The sample records about 2 million distinct CDR3 sequences, less than 50% being singletons. J was trimmed by 5 bases and V by 8 bases; bases with no gene match: 8. This CDR3 has 15 amino acids. The germline V gene has CDR1 SGHVS and CDR2 FNYEAQ. This clonotype was detected only a few times. The clonotype originates from a middle-aged woman in good health. Sequenced: blood. This rearrangement joins TRBV7-6 to TRBJ2-1; the match to TRBD2 covers 11 bases. CDR3 in DNA: TGTGCCAGCGGTACTAGCGGGGGCCCTAACAATGAGCAGTTCTTC. This translates into CASGTSGGPNNEQFF.